This TCR beta chain was captured in a study of T-cell reconstitution after alpha-beta-depleted transplantation in children. Construction of the TCRbeta library involved unique molecular identifiers. TCRdb reprocessed the PCR reads with MiXCR, giving one entry per CDR3 protein. The table lists approximately 340,000 distinct CDR3 sequences, 10% of them singletons. The material was PBMCs from the stem cell graft donor, obtained from the stem cell graft. This clonotype was sampled from a human donor who donated a stem cell graft to a child with acute lymphoblastic leukemia.

CDR3 sequence: CASSFARRFNTGELFF. In DNA form, the CDR3 reads TGTGCCAGCAGTTTTGCCCGCAGATTTAACACCGGGGAGCTGTTTTTT. The rearrangement links TRBV12-3 or TRBV12-4 to TRBJ2-2; D uncertain. V was pared by 3 bases and J by 2 bases, with 13 bases between. The CDR3 runs to 16 residues.